In this sample, the clone carrying this T cell receptor beta chain turned up a few times. Its matching antigen is unknown. A clone one base away is much larger, so this may be a read error. No conserved phenylalanine or tryptophan is present at the end of the CDR3, so a read error is the likely explanation. Time point noted: newly diagnosed GD, antithyroid drugs for less than 3 months. From RNA extracted from PBMCs, the TCR library was made. The data derive from a study of regulatory T cells in long-lasting Graves disease. Study results and limitations: New patients shared approximately 930 public clonotypes, fewer than the 2,741 shared by persistent patients.

With iRepertoire HTBI primers and Arm-PCR of CDR3 regions, TCR beta libraries were built. In the original workflow: Detected in the samples were around 59 TRBV and about 15 TRBJ segments. MiXCR, run by TCRdb on the multiplex PCR reads, gives a single entry per CDR3 protein. Here the V and J calls rest on TCRdb's processing, not on the authors' analysis. The data hold 250,000 to 300,000 distinct CDR3 sequences, with under 20% observed a single time. The CDR3 covers 12 residues. Per germline, CDR1 KGHSH and CDR2 LQKENI. Trimming took 6 bases from V and 8 from J; bases not matched to a gene: 6. This sample also appeared in a second study, on T cells in Graves' hyperthyroidism and ophthalmopathy. From that study: The HTBI primer set drove a first-round RT-PCR of the TCR CDR3.

This clonotype was sampled from a woman aged 25 to 45 with Graves disease. The source material was peripheral blood mononuclear cells (PBMCs), sampled at new diagnosis, from a patient treated with antithyroid drugs. The rearrangement joins TRBV18 to TRBJ1-2; 7 positions agree with TRBD1. CDR3 loop: CASSPGQDGYTS. CDR3 bases: TGTGCCAGCTCGCCTGGACAGGACGGCTACACCTCC.